The rows below give T cell receptor beta chains drawn from one sample of a study of shared clonotypes between healthy human individuals. The method was immunoSEQ multiplex PCR; TCRdb's version includes in-frame clones alone and lacks a portion of them. The sample yields 2 million to 2.5 million clones, about 93% seen once. Sequencing was done on a sample of naive CD8+ T cells from PBMCs. These receptors came from a man aged 18 to 29 in good health. Some clones in this sample may be carry-over from other donors' samples. Both conserved end residues are part of each CDR3. Each record gives: clone size, D gene, J gene, V gene, CDR3 DNA, CDR3 protein. A D gene is named only where the DNA matches it firmly. A row's size may be missing; if present it is once, few, many or a size class.

clone size: once; D gene: -; J gene: TRBJ1-2; V gene: TRBV7-9; CDR3 DNA: TGTGCCAGCAGCTTTCACATGGGGTATGGCTACACCTTC; CDR3 protein: CASSFHMGYGYTF
clone size: -; D gene: TRBD1; J gene: TRBJ1-1; V gene: TRBV29-1; CDR3 DNA: TGCAGCGCTCAGACAGGGGAGGCTGAAGCTTTCTTT; CDR3 protein: CSAQTGEAEAFF
clone size: -; D gene: -; J gene: TRBJ2-7; V gene: TRBV7-9; CDR3 DNA: TGTGCCAGCAGCCTAACCAGGGTCCCTAAAGGGGAGCAGTACTTC; CDR3 protein: CASSLTRVPKGEQYF
clone size: -; D gene: -; J gene: TRBJ2-2; V gene: TRBV10-3; CDR3 DNA: TGTGCCATCCGCCAAGGGGGAGGGCCAACCGGGGAGCTGTTTTTT; CDR3 protein: CAIRQGGGPTGELFF
clone size: -; D gene: TRBD1; J gene: TRBJ2-1; V gene: TRBV19; CDR3 DNA: TGTGCCAGTAACTACAGGGGGAGCAATGAGCAGTTCTTC; CDR3 protein: CASNYRGSNEQFF
clone size: -; D gene: -; J gene: TRBJ2-6; V gene: TRBV7-6; CDR3 DNA: TGTGCCAGCAGCTTAGGGACTTCCAGGTCGAGCTCTGGGGCCAACGTCCTGACTTTC; CDR3 protein: CASSLGTSRSSSGANVLTF
clone size: once; D gene: -; J gene: TRBJ1-5; V gene: TRBV28; CDR3 DNA: TGTGCCAGCAGTTTGGACAGACTCAGCAATCAGCCCCAGCATTTT; CDR3 protein: CASSLDRLSNQPQHF
clone size: -; D gene: -; J gene: TRBJ2-7; V gene: TRBV7-6; CDR3 DNA: TGTGCCAGCAGCTTAGATCGTGAGGTCGGGACGGCCGAGCAGTACTTC; CDR3 protein: CASSLDREVGTAEQYF
clone size: -; D gene: TRBD2; J gene: TRBJ2-2; V gene: TRBV5-1; CDR3 DNA: TGCGCCAGCAAAGAGGGGCGGCTAGCGGGAGTTGGGAGGCACCGTACCGGGGAGCTGTTTTTT; CDR3 protein: CASKEGRLAGVGRHRTGELFF
clone size: -; D gene: -; J gene: TRBJ2-1; V gene: TRBV7-9; CDR3 DNA: TGTGCCAGCAGCTTAGCGCTGAAAGGGGAGCAGTTCTTC; CDR3 protein: CASSLALKGEQFF
clone size: -; D gene: -; J gene: TRBJ2-3; V gene: TRBV9; CDR3 DNA: TGTGCCAGCAGCGCCGAGGGTGGGGTCACCACAGATACGCAGTATTTT; CDR3 protein: CASSAEGGVTTDTQYF
clone size: -; D gene: -; J gene: TRBJ1-2; V gene: TRBV28; CDR3 DNA: TGTGCCAGCAGCCACTTCCTGAAAGAACAGGACATTTACACCTTC; CDR3 protein: CASSHFLKEQDIYTF
clone size: -; D gene: TRBD1; J gene: TRBJ1-5; V gene: TRBV11-2; CDR3 DNA: TGTGCCAGCAGCCCAGGGACAGGGCCGACCTATAGCAATCAGCCCCAGCATTTT; CDR3 protein: CASSPGTGPTYSNQPQHF
clone size: -; D gene: -; J gene: TRBJ2-1; V gene: TRBV25-1; CDR3 DNA: TGTGCCAGCGGCCTGCGGACCTACAATGAGCAGTTCTTC; CDR3 protein: CASGLRTYNEQFF
clone size: few; D gene: TRBD1; J gene: TRBJ1-1; V gene: TRBV7-9; CDR3 DNA: TGTGCCAGCAGCTGGGGACAGGGGACTGAAGCTTTCTTT; CDR3 protein: CASSWGQGTEAFF
clone size: -; D gene: -; J gene: TRBJ2-2; V gene: TRBV27; CDR3 DNA: TGTGCCAGCAGACTTCCAGGGATCCCCGGGGAGCTGTTTTTT; CDR3 protein: CASRLPGIPGELFF
clone size: once; D gene: -; J gene: TRBJ2-5; V gene: TRBV5-1; CDR3 DNA: TGCGCCAGCAGCTTTCCCGGGGTCCAAGAGACCCAGTACTTC; CDR3 protein: CASSFPGVQETQYF
clone size: -; D gene: TRBD2; J gene: TRBJ2-7; V gene: TRBV18; CDR3 DNA: TGTGCCAGCTCACCCGGGACTAGCGGGTACGAGCAGTACTTC; CDR3 protein: CASSPGTSGYEQYF
clone size: -; D gene: -; J gene: TRBJ1-4; V gene: TRBV9; CDR3 DNA: TGTGCCAGCAGCGACTCAGACAGATATAATGAAAAACTGTTTTTT; CDR3 protein: CASSDSDRYNEKLFF
clone size: -; D gene: -; J gene: TRBJ2-2; V gene: TRBV13; CDR3 DNA: TGTGCCAGCAGCCCAATAGCGGCTGCGAACACCGGGGAGCTGTTTTTT; CDR3 protein: CASSPIAAANTGELFF
clone size: -; D gene: TRBD2; J gene: TRBJ2-3; V gene: TRBV7-2; CDR3 DNA: TGTGCCAGCAGCCCTCGGACTAGCGCGCCAGATACGCAGTATTTT; CDR3 protein: CASSPRTSAPDTQYF
clone size: -; D gene: -; J gene: TRBJ1-3; V gene: TRBV7-9; CDR3 DNA: TGTGCCAGCAGCCCAACCGGACGGGGCTCTGGAAACACCATATATTTT; CDR3 protein: CASSPTGRGSGNTIYF
clone size: -; D gene: -; J gene: TRBJ2-2; V gene: TRBV28; CDR3 DNA: TGTGCCAGCAGTTGGGGGCCGAACACCGGGGAGCTGTTTTTT; CDR3 protein: CASSWGPNTGELFF
clone size: -; D gene: TRBD2; J gene: TRBJ2-2; V gene: TRBV9; CDR3 DNA: TGTGCCAGCAGCGCAACTAGCGGGAGGAACACCGGGGAGCTGTTTTTT; CDR3 protein: CASSATSGRNTGELFF
clone size: -; D gene: -; J gene: TRBJ1-2; V gene: TRBV19; CDR3 DNA: TGTGCCAGTAGTATAGCGAAGAGGACCGGCCCTATCGATGGCTACACCTTC; CDR3 protein: CASSIAKRTGPIDGYTF
clone size: -; D gene: -; J gene: TRBJ2-7; V gene: TRBV19; CDR3 DNA: TGTGCCAGTAGTTTCTCGATCGGGGGAGACGAGCAGTACTTC; CDR3 protein: CASSFSIGGDEQYF
clone size: -; D gene: -; J gene: TRBJ2-7; V gene: TRBV30; CDR3 DNA: TGTGCCTGGAGGGGGGGCGTGACAGGAACCTACGAGCAGTACTTC; CDR3 protein: CAWRGGVTGTYEQYF
clone size: once; D gene: -; J gene: TRBJ2-5; V gene: TRBV28; CDR3 DNA: TGTGCCAGCAGTTTGGTTAAGAGAGAGACCCAGTACTTC; CDR3 protein: CASSLVKRETQYF
clone size: few; D gene: TRBD1; J gene: TRBJ1-1; V gene: TRBV5-1; CDR3 DNA: TGCGCCAGCAGCAACCGGGACAGTCGGACTGAAGCTTTCTTT; CDR3 protein: CASSNRDSRTEAFF
clone size: -; D gene: -; J gene: TRBJ2-4; V gene: TRBV4-1; CDR3 DNA: TGCGCCAGCAGCCAACCCCGGACTGGACTAGCCAAAAACATTCAGTACTTC; CDR3 protein: CASSQPRTGLAKNIQYF
clone size: -; D gene: -; J gene: TRBJ1-1; V gene: TRBV2; CDR3 DNA: TGTGCCAGCAGGGCCAGCGCAGCCCGGAGGGACACTGAAGCTTTCTTT; CDR3 protein: CASRASAARRDTEAFF
clone size: -; D gene: -; J gene: TRBJ2-2; V gene: TRBV7-9; CDR3 DNA: TGTGCCAGCAGCTCCGCCGGGGGTCACGGGGAGCTGTTTTTT; CDR3 protein: CASSSAGGHGELFF
clone size: -; D gene: -; J gene: TRBJ2-5; V gene: TRBV9; CDR3 DNA: TGTGCCAGCAGCGTACTCGGGGGTAATGTAGAGACCCAGTACTTC; CDR3 protein: CASSVLGGNVETQYF
clone size: -; D gene: TRBD1; J gene: TRBJ2-3; V gene: TRBV4-2; CDR3 DNA: TGTGCCAGCAGCGGGACAGTGGAACGTTTAGATACGCAGTATTTT; CDR3 protein: CASSGTVERLDTQYF
clone size: -; D gene: TRBD1; J gene: TRBJ2-3; V gene: TRBV4-3; CDR3 DNA: TGCGCCAGCAGCCAGGACAGGGATAGCACAGATACGCAGTATTTT; CDR3 protein: CASSQDRDSTDTQYF
clone size: -; D gene: -; J gene: TRBJ2-7; V gene: TRBV4-2; CDR3 DNA: TGTGCCAGCAGCCAAGCTCCGGGACCCCCCTACGAGCAGTACTTC; CDR3 protein: CASSQAPGPPYEQYF
clone size: -; D gene: TRBD2; J gene: TRBJ2-1; V gene: TRBV27; CDR3 DNA: TGTGCCAGCAAGATGGTAGCGGGAAGGGATGAGCAGTTCTTC; CDR3 protein: CASKMVAGRDEQFF
clone size: -; D gene: -; J gene: TRBJ1-2; V gene: TRBV29-1; CDR3 DNA: TGCAGCGTTGTTTTTGCAGGCTACTATGGCTACACCTTC; CDR3 protein: CSVVFAGYYGYTF
clone size: -; D gene: TRBD2; J gene: TRBJ2-1; V gene: TRBV7-8; CDR3 DNA: TGTGCCAGCAGCTCGCCGGGACTAGCGGGAGGGCTTAAGAGCTCCTACAATGAGCAGTTCTTC; CDR3 protein: CASSSPGLAGGLKSSYNEQFF
clone size: -; D gene: -; J gene: TRBJ2-1; V gene: TRBV7-9; CDR3 DNA: TGTGCCAGCAGCCAGGGTTCTCGGCTATACAATGAGCAGTTCTTC; CDR3 protein: CASSQGSRLYNEQFF
clone size: once; D gene: TRBD2; J gene: TRBJ2-3; V gene: TRBV30; CDR3 DNA: TGTGCCTGGAGTTCGATCGGGAGGACAGATACGCAGTATTTT; CDR3 protein: CAWSSIGRTDTQYF
clone size: -; D gene: TRBD1; J gene: TRBJ1-2; V gene: TRBV9; CDR3 DNA: TGTGCCAGCAGCGTTGGGCAGGGGGCTTCGGGCTACACCTTC; CDR3 protein: CASSVGQGASGYTF
clone size: -; D gene: TRBD1; J gene: TRBJ2-3; V gene: TRBV5-6; CDR3 DNA: TGTGCCAGCAGCTTGGGGCGGACAGGGGCGGGCACAGATACGCAGTATTTT; CDR3 protein: CASSLGRTGAGTDTQYF